The text below deals with one TCR beta chain. The target antigen is unknown. Produced via immunoSEQ multiplex PCR; TCRdb's table is partial and in-frame only. The sample consists of about 69,000 clones, approximately 82% of them appearing once. This entry belongs to a study of T cell responses to AZD1222 COVID-19 vaccine. General study findings and limits: A reported finding is that nearly half of spike-specific TCRs target unmutated variant regions. Dominant at 160-218 and 743-854, vaccine-associated CD4 TCRs also spanned spike.

Timing groups of about 4 and about 12 weeks for second doses were pooled. The source of this sequence is an adult who received the AZD1222 COVID-19 vaccine. Here the sequenced sample was peripheral blood, taken 28 days after the second AZD1222 dose.

In DNA form, the CDR3 reads TGTGCCAGTAGTTCGGACAGAAGGACTGCTGAAGCTTTCTTT. Translating it yields CASSSDRRTAEAFF. V is TRBV19 and J is TRBJ1-1, with a tentative D call TRBD1 (6 bases). V was pared by 5 bases and J by 6 bases, with 16 bases between. Germline lookup yields CDR1 LNHDA and CDR2 SQIVND (reference sequence). The CDR3 spans 14 residues. The full variable domain, rest sourced from reference TRBV19 and TRBJ1-1, is DGGITQSPKYLFRKEGQNVTLSCEQNLNHDAMYWYRQDPGQGLRLIYYSQIVNDFQKGDIAEGYSVSREKKESFPLTVTSAQKNPTAFYLCASSSDRRTAEAFFGQGTRLTVV.